This T cell receptor (beta chain) was recovered during a study of T cell responses to AZD1222 COVID-19 vaccine. About the research overall: Whether given at about 4 or about 12 weeks, second doses were pooled. Findings of the study overall: Targeting of unmutated variant regions was reportedly seen in nearly half of spike-specific TCRs. At baseline, seropositivity was found in only a handful of AZD1222 recipients. White British ancestry dominated among donors, who included more females, and clonal diversity was possibly underestimated.

The data were produced by immunoSEQ multiplex PCR, yet TCRdb's version contains in-frame clones alone and is incomplete. The sample has over 130,000 clones; less than 95% are singletons. Germline V gene sequence: CDR1 SGHVS, CDR2 FQNEAQ. J lost 2 bases, V lost 2 bases, and 4 bases had no gene match. This CDR3 comprises 15 residues. With respect to this clone: Its antigen remains unknown.

The TCR comes from an adult in good health. V and J are TRBV7-8 and TRBJ1-2, with TRBD1 matching over 8 bases. Sequencing used peripheral blood, obtained on day 0 of AZD1222 vaccination. DNA for the CDR3: TGTGCCAGCAGCTTATATAGGACAGGGAACTATGGCTACACCTTC. Its translation: CASSLYRTGNYGYTF.